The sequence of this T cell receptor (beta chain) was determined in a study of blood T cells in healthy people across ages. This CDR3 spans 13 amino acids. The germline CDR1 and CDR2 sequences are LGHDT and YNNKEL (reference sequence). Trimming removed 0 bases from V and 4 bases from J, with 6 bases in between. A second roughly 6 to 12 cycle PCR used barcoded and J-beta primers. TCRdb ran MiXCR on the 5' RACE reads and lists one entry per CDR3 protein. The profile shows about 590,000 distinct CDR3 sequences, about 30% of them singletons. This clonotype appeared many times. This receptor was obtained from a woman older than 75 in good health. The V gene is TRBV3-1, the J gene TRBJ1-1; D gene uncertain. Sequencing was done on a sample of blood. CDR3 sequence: CASSQDGRTEAFF. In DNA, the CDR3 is TGTGCCAGCAGCCAAGATGGGCGCACTGAAGCTTTCTTT.